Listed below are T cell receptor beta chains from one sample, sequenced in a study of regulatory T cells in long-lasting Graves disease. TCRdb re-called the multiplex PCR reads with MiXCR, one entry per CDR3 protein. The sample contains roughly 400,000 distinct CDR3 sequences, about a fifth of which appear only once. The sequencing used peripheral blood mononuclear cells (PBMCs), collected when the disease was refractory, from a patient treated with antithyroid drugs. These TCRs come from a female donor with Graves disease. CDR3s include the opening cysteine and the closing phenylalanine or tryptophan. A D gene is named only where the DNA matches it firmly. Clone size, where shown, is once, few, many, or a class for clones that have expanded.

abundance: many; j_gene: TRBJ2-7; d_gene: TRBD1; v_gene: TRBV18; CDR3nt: TGTGCCAGCAGCCCAGGACAGGGTAACTACGAGCAGTACTTC; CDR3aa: CASSPGQGNYEQYF
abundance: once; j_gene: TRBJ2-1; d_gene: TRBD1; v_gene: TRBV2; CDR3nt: TGTGCCAGCAGCGAAGGGACAGGGATCTTTCATGAGCAGTTCTTC; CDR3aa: CASSEGTGIFHEQFF
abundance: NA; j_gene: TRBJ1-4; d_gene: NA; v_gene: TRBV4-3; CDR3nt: TGCGCCAGCAGCCAAGGACCGGGGAATGAAGAACTGTTTTTT; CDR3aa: CASSQGPGNEELFF
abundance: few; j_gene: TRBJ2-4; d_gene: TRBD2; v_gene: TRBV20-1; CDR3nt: TGCAGTGCTGGAGCTAGCGGGAGGACCAATTTAGCCAAAAACGTTCAGTACTTC; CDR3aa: CSAGASGRTNLAKNVQYF
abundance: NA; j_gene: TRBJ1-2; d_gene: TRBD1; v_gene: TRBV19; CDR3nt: TGTGCCAGTAGTAGGGACAGGACATATGGCTACACCTTC; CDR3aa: CASSRDRTYGYTF
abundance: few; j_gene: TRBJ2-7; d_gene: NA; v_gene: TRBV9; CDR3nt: TGTGCCAGCAGCTATGACCCCGGGACGGAGAGCGAGCAGTACTTC; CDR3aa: CASSYDPGTESEQYF
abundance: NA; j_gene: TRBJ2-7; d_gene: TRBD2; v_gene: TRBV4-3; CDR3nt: TGCGCCAGCAGCCAAGTGGGGCTAGCGGGAGGGCCTTACGAGCAGTACTTC; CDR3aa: CASSQVGLAGGPYEQYF
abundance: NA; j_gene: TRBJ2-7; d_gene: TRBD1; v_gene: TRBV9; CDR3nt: TGTGCCAGCAGCGTAGCTACAGACAGGGCAGTCCAGTACTTC; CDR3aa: CASSVATDRAVQYF
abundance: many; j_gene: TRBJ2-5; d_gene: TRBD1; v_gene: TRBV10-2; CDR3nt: TGCGCCAGCCGAAAGGGGACAGCGATCCAAGAGACCCAGTACTTC; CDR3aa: CASRKGTAIQETQYF
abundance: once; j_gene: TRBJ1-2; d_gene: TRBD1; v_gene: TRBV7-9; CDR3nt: TGTGCCAGCAGCTTCGGGGACAGGGGGGACTTCTATGGCTACACCTTC; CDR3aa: CASSFGDRGDFYGYTF
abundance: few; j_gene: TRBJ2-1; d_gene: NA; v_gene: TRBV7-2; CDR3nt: TGTGCCAGCAGTCCCCCGGGGGATGTCGAGCAGTTCTTC; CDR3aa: CASSPPGDVEQFF
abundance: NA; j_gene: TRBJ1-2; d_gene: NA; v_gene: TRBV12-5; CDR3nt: TGTGCTAGTGGTCCAGGGGATGGAGGCTACACCTTC; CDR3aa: CASGPGDGGYTF
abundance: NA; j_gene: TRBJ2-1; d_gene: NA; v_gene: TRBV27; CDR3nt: TGTGCCAGCAGAGACGACTTGTACAATGAGCAGTTCTTC; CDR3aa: CASRDDLYNEQFF
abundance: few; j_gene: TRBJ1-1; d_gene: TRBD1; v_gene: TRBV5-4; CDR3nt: TGTGCCAGCAGCTTAGGGACAGGGAAGTTCGCTGAAGCTTTCTTT; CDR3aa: CASSLGTGKFAEAFF
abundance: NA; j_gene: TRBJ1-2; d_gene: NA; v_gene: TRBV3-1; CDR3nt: TGTGCCAGCAGCCAAGGAGCCGGGGTTTGGTATGGCTACACCTTC; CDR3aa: CASSQGAGVWYGYTF
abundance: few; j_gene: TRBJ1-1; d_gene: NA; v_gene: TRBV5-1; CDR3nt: TGCGCCAGCAGCCATATAGGGGCGAGGAACACTGAAGCTTTCTTT; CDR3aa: CASSHIGARNTEAFF
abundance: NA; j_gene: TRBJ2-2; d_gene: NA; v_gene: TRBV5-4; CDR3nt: TGTGCCAGCAGCTTGTTGGGCGGGACGAACACCGGGGAGCTGTTTTTT; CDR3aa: CASSLLGGTNTGELFF
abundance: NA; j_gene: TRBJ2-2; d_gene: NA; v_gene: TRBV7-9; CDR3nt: TGTGCCAGCAGACCGACTAGAATTACTACCGGGGAGCTGTTTTTT; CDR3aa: CASRPTRITTGELFF
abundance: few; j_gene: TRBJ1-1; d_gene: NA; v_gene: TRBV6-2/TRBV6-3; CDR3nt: TGTGCCAGCTTTAGGACTAACACTGAAGCTTTCTTT; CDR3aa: CASFRTNTEAFF
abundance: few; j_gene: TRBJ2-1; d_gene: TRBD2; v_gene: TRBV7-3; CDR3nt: TGTGCCAGCAGCTTGGGACTAGCGGGAGTAGGCCAAGATGAGCAGTTCTTC; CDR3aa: CASSLGLAGVGQDEQFF
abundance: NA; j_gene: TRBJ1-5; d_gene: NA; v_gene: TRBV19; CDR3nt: TGTGCCAGTAAGGACACGATCAATCAGCCCCAGCATTTT; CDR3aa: CASKDTINQPQHF
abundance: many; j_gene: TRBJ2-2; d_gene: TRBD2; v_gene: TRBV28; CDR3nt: TGTGCCAGCAGTTTATTTGGGCTAGCGGGAGGAGGTAACACCGGGGAGCTGTTTTTT; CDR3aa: CASSLFGLAGGGNTGELFF
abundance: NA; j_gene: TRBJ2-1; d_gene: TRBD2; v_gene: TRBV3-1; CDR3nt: TGTGCCAGCAGCCAGACTAGCGGGAGGATAGACAATGAGCAGTTCTTC; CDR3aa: CASSQTSGRIDNEQFF
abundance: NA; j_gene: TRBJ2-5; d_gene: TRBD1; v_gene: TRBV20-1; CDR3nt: TGCAGTGCTAGTGGCCTGGGACAGATACAAGAGACCCAGTACTTC; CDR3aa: CSASGLGQIQETQYF
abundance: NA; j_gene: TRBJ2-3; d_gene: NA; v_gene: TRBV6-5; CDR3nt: TGTGCCAGCAGTTCAGCGGGCAGCACAGATACGCAGTATTTT; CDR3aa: CASSSAGSTDTQYF
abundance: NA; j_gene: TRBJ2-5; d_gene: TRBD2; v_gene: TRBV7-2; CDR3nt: TGTGCCAGCAGCCCCCGGACTAGCGGGAGGGCGGTTGAGACCCAGTACTTC; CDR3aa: CASSPRTSGRAVETQYF
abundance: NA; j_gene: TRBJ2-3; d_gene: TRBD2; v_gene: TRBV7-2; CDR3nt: TGTGCCAGCAGTTTTATAGCGGGCAGCACAGATACGCAGTATTTT; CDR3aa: CASSFIAGSTDTQYF
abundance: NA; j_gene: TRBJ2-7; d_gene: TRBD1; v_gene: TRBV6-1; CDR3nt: TGTGCCAGCATAAATCGACCAGGAACAGGGGCCGAATACGAGCAGTACTTC; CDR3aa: CASINRPGTGAEYEQYF
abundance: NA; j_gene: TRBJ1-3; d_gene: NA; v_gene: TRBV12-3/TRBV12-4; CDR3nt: TGTGCCAGCAGTTCACCACAACTAGCCGGGACAAACTCTGGAAACACCATATATTTT; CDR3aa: CASSSPQLAGTNSGNTIYF
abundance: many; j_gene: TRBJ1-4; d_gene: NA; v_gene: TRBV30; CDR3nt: TGTGCCTGGAGTTTCGGGGTGGGTGAAAAACTGTTTTTT; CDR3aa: CAWSFGVGEKLFF
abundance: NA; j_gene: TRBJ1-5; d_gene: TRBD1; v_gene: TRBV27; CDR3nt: TGTGCCAGCAAAATTGGACAGGGCAACCAGCCCCAGCATTTT; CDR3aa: CASKIGQGNQPQHF
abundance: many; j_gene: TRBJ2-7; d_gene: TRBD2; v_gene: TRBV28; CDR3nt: TGTGCCAGCAGTCCCCTTAGCGGGAGAGGTTCCTACGAGCAGTACTTC; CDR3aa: CASSPLSGRGSYEQYF
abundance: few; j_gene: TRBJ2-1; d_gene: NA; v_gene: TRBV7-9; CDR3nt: TGTGCCAGCAGCGAAGGGGACTTCCGAAGTGAGCAGTTCTTC; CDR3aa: CASSEGDFRSEQFF
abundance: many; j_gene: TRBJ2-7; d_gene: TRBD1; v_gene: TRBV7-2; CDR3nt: TGTGCCAGCAGCTTAGGTGGGACAGGGCCCCTCGAGCAGTACTTC; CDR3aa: CASSLGGTGPLEQYF
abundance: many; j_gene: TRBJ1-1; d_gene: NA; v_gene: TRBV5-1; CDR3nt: TGCGCCAGCAGCTCGTTCGACAACTCGTTCGAAGCTTTCTTT; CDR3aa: CASSSFDNSFEAFF
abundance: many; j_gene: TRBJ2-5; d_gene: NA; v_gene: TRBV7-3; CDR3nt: TGTGCCAGCAGCTTAACGGGAGGGGGCCAAGAGACCCAGTACTTC; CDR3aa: CASSLTGGGQETQYF
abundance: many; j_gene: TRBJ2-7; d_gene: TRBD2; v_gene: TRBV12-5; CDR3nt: TGTGCTAGTGGTTTGGCCGGGACTAGCGGGAGACGCAGCGAGCAGTACTTC; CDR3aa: CASGLAGTSGRRSEQYF
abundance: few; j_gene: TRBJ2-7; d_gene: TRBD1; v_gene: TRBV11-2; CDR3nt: TGTGCCAGCAGCCCCGTGAATTGGCAGGGGGTCTACGAGCAGTACTTC; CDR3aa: CASSPVNWQGVYEQYF
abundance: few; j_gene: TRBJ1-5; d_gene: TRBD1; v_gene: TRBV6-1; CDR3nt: TGTGCCAGCACCGAGGGACAGCATAGCAATCAGCCCCAGCATTTT; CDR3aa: CASTEGQHSNQPQHF
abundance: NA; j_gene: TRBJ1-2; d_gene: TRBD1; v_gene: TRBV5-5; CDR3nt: TGTGCCAGCGAGGCCGGGACAGGGGCCGACCCCTATGGCTACACCTTC; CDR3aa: CASEAGTGADPYGYTF
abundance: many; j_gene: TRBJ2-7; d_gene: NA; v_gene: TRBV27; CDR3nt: TGTGCCAGCAGTTTCCGGCCCGGAGGGGACGAGCAGTACTTC; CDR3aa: CASSFRPGGDEQYF
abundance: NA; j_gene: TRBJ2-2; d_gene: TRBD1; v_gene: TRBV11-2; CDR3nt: TGTGCCAGCAGCCCGGGACAGTTTACCAGCACCGGGGAGCTGTTTTTT; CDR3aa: CASSPGQFTSTGELFF
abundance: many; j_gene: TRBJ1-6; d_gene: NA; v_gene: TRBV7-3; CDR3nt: TGTGCCAGCAGCTCAGGGGACGGCAATTCACCCCTCCACTTT; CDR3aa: CASSSGDGNSPLHF
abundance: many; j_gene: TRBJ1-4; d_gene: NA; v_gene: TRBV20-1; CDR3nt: TGCAGTGCTCGACAGGTTGTTGAAAAACTGTTTTTT; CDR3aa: CSARQVVEKLFF
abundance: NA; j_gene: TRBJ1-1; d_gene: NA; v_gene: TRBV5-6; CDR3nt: TGTGCCAGCACCGCAGACATGAACACTGAAGCTTTCTTT; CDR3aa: CASTADMNTEAFF
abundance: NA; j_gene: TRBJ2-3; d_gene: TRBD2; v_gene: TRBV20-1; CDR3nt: TGCAGTGCTAGGCGGAGCGGGGGACCCACAGATACGCAGTATTTT; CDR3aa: CSARRSGGPTDTQYF
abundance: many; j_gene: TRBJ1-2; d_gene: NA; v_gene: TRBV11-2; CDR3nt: TGTGCCAGCAGCTCCGCTGCGGGCTTTGGCTACACCTTC; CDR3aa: CASSSAAGFGYTF
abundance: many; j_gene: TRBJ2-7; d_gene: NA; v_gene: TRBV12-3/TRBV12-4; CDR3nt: TGTGCCAGCAGCCGCAGTTCCTACTACGAGCAGTACTTC; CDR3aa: CASSRSSYYEQYF
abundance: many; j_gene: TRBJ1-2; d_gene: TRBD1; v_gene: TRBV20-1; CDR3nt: TGCAGTGCTCCCGTGTATTCGCGAGGGGGCGGGGGCTACACCTTC; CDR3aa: CSAPVYSRGGGGYTF